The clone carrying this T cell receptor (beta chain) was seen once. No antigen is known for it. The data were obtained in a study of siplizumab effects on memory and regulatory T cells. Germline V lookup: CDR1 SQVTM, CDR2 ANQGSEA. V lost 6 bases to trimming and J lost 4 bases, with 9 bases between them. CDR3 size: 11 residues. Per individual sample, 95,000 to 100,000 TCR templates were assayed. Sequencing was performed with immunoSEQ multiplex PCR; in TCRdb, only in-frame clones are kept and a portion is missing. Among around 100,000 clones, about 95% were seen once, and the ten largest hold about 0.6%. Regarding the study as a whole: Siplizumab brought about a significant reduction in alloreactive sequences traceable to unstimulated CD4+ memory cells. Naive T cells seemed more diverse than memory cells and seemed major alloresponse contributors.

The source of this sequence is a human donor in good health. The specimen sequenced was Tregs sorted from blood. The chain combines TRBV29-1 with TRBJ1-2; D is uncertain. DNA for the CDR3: TGCAGCGTCAAAGTGGGCTATGGCTACACCTTC. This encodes CSVKVGYGYTF.